A selection of T cell receptor beta chains follows, all from one sample in a study of T cells generated in artificial thymic organoids. Each CDR3 protein is one row after TCRdb ran MiXCR on the 5' RACE reads. Here the sample spans 7,500 to 10,000 distinct CDR3 sequences, around 20% being singletons. Sample: naive CD8+ T cells from the thymus. The receptor source for this set is a human donor who gave cord blood stem cells for thymic organoid culture, a cardiac surgery patient who gave postnatal thymus, or a blood donor (not recorded which). The CDR3 runs from the conserved cysteine through the conserved F or W. Fields, in order: D gene, J gene, V gene, clone size, CDR3 DNA, CDR3 protein. The D gene is left open where the match is weak. The size of a clone is reported for some rows only, either as once, few or many, or as a class for expanded clones.

TRBD2 TRBJ2-7 TRBV7-9 once TGTGCCAGCAGCGCGGGCAGCCAGCGGGGAATTTACGGGCAGTACTTC CASSAGSQRGIYGQYF
- TRBJ1-2 TRBV10-2 medium-sized TGCGCCAGCTTAACGCCACAGGGTTATGGCTACACCTTC CASLTPQGYGYTF
- TRBJ1-1 TRBV27 medium-sized TGTGCCAGCAGTTTAGGGGGGCGGACTGAAGCTTTCTTT CASSLGGRTEAFF
- TRBJ2-7 TRBV28 medium-sized TGTGCCAGCAGTTTTGTGGGACATGGCTACGAGCAGTACTTC CASSFVGHGYEQYF
- TRBJ2-1 TRBV12-3/TRBV12-4 medium-sized TGTGCCAGCAGTTTCGTTATCGACCGTTCTGCCAGTTACAATGAGCAGTTCTTC CASSFVIDRSASYNEQFF
- TRBJ2-7 TRBV20-1 medium-sized TGCAGTGCTAGAGATCTACCTCTCTCCTACGAGCAGTACTTC CSARDLPLSYEQYF
- TRBJ1-6 TRBV28 medium-sized TGTGCCAGCAGTTTCGGACGGGGGAATTCACCCCTCCACTTT CASSFGRGNSPLHF
- TRBJ2-5 TRBV28 medium-sized TGTGCCACCCGAGGTGGCACCCGCGCCTACCAAGAGACCCAGTACTTC CATRGGTRAYQETQYF
- TRBJ2-7 TRBV6-5 - TGTGCCAGCAGTTACTCGAGGGCCTGGGGCGAGCAGTACTTC CASSYSRAWGEQYF
TRBD2 TRBJ2-1 TRBV12-3/TRBV12-4 few TGTGCCAGCAGCTGGACTAGCGGGAGGTGGGGGCACAATGAGCAGTTCTTC CASSWTSGRWGHNEQFF
TRBD1 TRBJ2-3 TRBV11-2 medium-sized TGTGCCAGCAGCCTAAACAGGGGCCGGACAGATACGCAGTATTTT CASSLNRGRTDTQYF
- TRBJ2-7 TRBV5-5 medium-sized TGTGCCAGCAGCCCTGGCTACGAGCAGTACTTC CASSPGYEQYF
TRBD2 TRBJ2-5 TRBV6-5 many TGTGCCAGCAGTTACCTAGCGGGGGACGAAAGGGGAGAGACCCAGTACTTC CASSYLAGDERGETQYF
TRBD1 TRBJ1-5 TRBV4-1 few TGCGCCAGCAGCCTTACCGGGACAGGGCACAATCAGCCCCAGCATTTT CASSLTGTGHNQPQHF
- TRBJ1-4 TRBV28 medium-sized TGTGCCAGCAGTTCCCTGAGGCGGGTGGCTAATGAAAAACTGTTTTTT CASSSLRRVANEKLFF
- TRBJ2-1 TRBV7-8 - TGTGCCAGCAGCACCCCCCGGCTGGAAAGCTCCTACAATGAGCAGTTCTTC CASSTPRLESSYNEQFF
TRBD2 TRBJ2-1 TRBV29-1 medium-sized TGCAGCGTTGTCGTCTCGGGACTAGCCCCTCCGGTGTTCAATGAGCAGTTCTTC CSVVVSGLAPPVFNEQFF
- TRBJ2-3 TRBV25-1 few TGTGCCAGCAGTGAAAGATCTACCAGCACAGATACGCAGTATTTT CASSERSTSTDTQYF
- TRBJ2-7 TRBV29-1 - TGCAGCGTCCGAGGTGGGGGTAGAAGGTCCTACGAGCAGTACTTC CSVRGGGRRSYEQYF
- TRBJ1-2 TRBV13 few TGTGCCAGCAGCCCGCAGGGCCCCTCCGACTATGGCTACACCTTC CASSPQGPSDYGYTF
- TRBJ2-2 TRBV19 medium-sized TGTGCCAGTAGTATTGTTGGGTTTTCCGGGGAGCTGTTTTTT CASSIVGFSGELFF
- TRBJ1-5 TRBV27 medium-sized TGTGCCAGCAGTCCCCCCCATCAGCCCCAGCATTTT CASSPPHQPQHF
- TRBJ2-3 TRBV11-2 many TGTGCCAGCAGCTTTACAGATACGCAGTATTTT CASSFTDTQYF
TRBD1 TRBJ1-3 TRBV18 once TGTGCCAGCTCACCACGCTCAGGGGGCCCCTCTGGAAACACCATATATTTT CASSPRSGGPSGNTIYF
- TRBJ2-5 TRBV6-6 medium-sized TGTGCCAGCAGTTACGAGGCCCAGCCGGGGGAGACCCAGTACTTC CASSYEAQPGETQYF
- TRBJ2-7 TRBV10-3 many TGTGCCATCAGAGACAGAGGGCGGGAGCAGTACTTC CAIRDRGREQYF
TRBD1 TRBJ1-5 TRBV4-2 few TGTGCCAGCAGCCTAGGACAGGGAGAAACCCAGCCCCAGCATTTT CASSLGQGETQPQHF
TRBD1 TRBJ1-2 TRBV28 - TGTGGCGGCAGGACCTCAGGGGGCCCCTATGGCTACACCTTC CGGRTSGGPYGYTF
- TRBJ2-1 TRBV12-3/TRBV12-4 - TGTGCCAGCAGGCCTCTAGCGCCGAGCTCCTACAATGAGCAGTTCTTC CASRPLAPSSYNEQFF
- TRBJ2-1 TRBV5-1 medium-sized TGCGCCAGCAGCGTGAGCCGAAATGAGCAGTTCTTC CASSVSRNEQFF
- TRBJ2-1 TRBV27 many TGTGCCAGCAGTCTCGGGGCTGGGAATGAGCAGTTCTTC CASSLGAGNEQFF
TRBD2 TRBJ2-2 TRBV19 medium-sized TGTGCCAGTAAGTCTTGGCTAGCGGGACCCACCGGGGAGCTGTTTTTT CASKSWLAGPTGELFF